One and the same sample provided the 22 T cell receptor beta chains below, sequenced in a study of human T cells and chemical hapten exposure (dated by TCRdb to the early 2020s). The library came from 5' RACE. TCRdb records Illumina MiSeq as the sequencer. TCRdb reprocessing: public reads trimmed at Q25 with fastp, clones called with MiXCR, in-frame beta chains kept. Rows are combined by CDR3 protein, so each entry shows the most common genes and DNA. Across this sample there are 130,000 or so distinct CDR3 sequences, with around 4% seen only once. The ten most abundant clones make up around 1.4% of the sample. Total RNA was extracted from unfractionated whole blood that had been collected in Tempus Blood RNA tubes. Receptors originate from a female donor in good health.

The chain combines TRBV3-1 with TRBJ1-4; D uncertain. CDR3 size: 16 residues. V lost 0 bases and J 5 bases, leaving 13 bases between the germline ends. In germline, CDR1 is LGHDT, CDR2 YNNKEL (reference sequence). CDR3: CASSQDGLYLNEKLFF. The CDR3 nucleotides are TGTGCCAGCAGCCAAGATGGACTCTACCTAAATGAAAAACTGTTTTTT.

This clonotype was recorded at least ten times. The J gene is TRBJ1-1, the V gene TRBV7-2; possibly TRBD1 for D (6 bases). Trimming cost V 1 base and J 8 bases, with 17 bases left between them. Germline V gene lookup returns CDR1 SGHTA and CDR2 FQGNSA. This CDR3 has 15 amino acids. The CDR3 is CASSLVGRGRREAFF. CDR3 nucleotides: TGTGCCAGCAGCTTAGTTGGCAGGGGAAGACGAGAAGCTTTCTTT.

This clonotype appeared many times. This chain connects TRBV29-1 to TRBJ2-1; the D is unclear. V was shortened by 0 bases and J by 7 bases, with 10 bases between the two germline ends. CDR3 size: 13 residues. Germline assignment: CDR1 SQVTM and CDR2 ANQGSEA. The CDR3 sequence: CSVEESFGNEQFF. DNA of the CDR3: TGCAGCGTTGAAGAAAGTTTTGGGAATGAGCAGTTCTTC.

This clonotype was counted many times. The rearrangement uses TRBV4-1 and TRBJ1-2; perhaps TRBD1 as D (6 bases). Trimming removed 0 bases from V and 2 bases from J, with 13 bases in between. The CDR3 consists of 16 residues. CDR1 and CDR2 (germline): MGHRA, YSYEKL. CDR3 protein: CASSQDRGVANYGYTF. The CDR3, as DNA: TGCGCCAGCAGCCAAGATAGGGGGGTAGCAAACTATGGCTACACCTTC.

This clonotype was found many times. The rearrangement links TRBV10-3 to TRBJ1-5; TRBD1 is a possible D gene (6 bases). The CDR3 sequence is 13 residues long. Trimming pared 8 bases from V and 5 bases from J, leaving 13 bases between. Looked up from germline, CDR1 is ENHRY and CDR2 is SYGVKD. The CDR3 loop reads CAIGEDRDQPQHF. CDR3 in DNA: TGTGCCATCGGGGAGGACAGAGATCAGCCCCAGCATTTT.

This clonotype was counted at least ten times. The V and J genes are TRBV5-1 and TRBJ2-3, with 8 bases identical to TRBD1. This CDR3 is 15 amino acids long. CDR1 SGHRS and CDR2 YFSETQ come from the germline V gene. J lost 5 bases, V lost 7 bases, and 12 bases had no gene match. The CDR3 DNA is TGCGCCAGCGGGACAGGCTTAACCAAGGGAGATACGCAGTATTTT. This gives the protein CASGTGLTKGDTQYF. The entire variable domain, with the rest obtained from reference TRBV5-1 and TRBJ2-3, is as follows: KAGVTQTPRYLIKTRGQQVTLSCSPISGHRSVSWYQQTPGQGLQFLFEYFSETQRNKGNFPGRFSGRQFSNSRSEMNVSTLELGDSALYLCASGTGLTKGDTQYFGPGTRLTVL.

This clonotype came up many times. The gene calls are TRBV5-1 and TRBJ2-3; 10 bases fit TRBD1. Trimming at V came to 1 base and at J to 0 bases, leaving 2 bases not matched to a gene. Germline V lookup: CDR1 SGHRS, CDR2 YFSETQ. The CDR3 runs 16 residues. The DNA of the CDR3 is TGCGCCAGCAGCTTGCTGGGACAGGGGAGCACAGATACGCAGTATTTT. It translates to CASSLLGQGSTDTQYF.

This clonotype occurred many times. V gene TRBV3-1 combines with J gene TRBJ1-5, with D possibly being TRBD1 (6 bases). The CDR3 is made up of 20 amino acids. Germline CDR1 LGHDT, CDR2 YNNKEL (reference sequence). The ends were cut back, 3 bases at V and 6 bases at J, with 30 bases in the middle. The CDR3 bases are TGTGCCAGCAGCCAGCGGAGCCGGAGGACGGGGGCCCCTAAAGGTCAGCCCCAGCATTTT. As protein: CASSQRSRRTGAPKGQPQHF.

This clonotype was detected ten times or more. The CDR3 here is CASSEAIREQFF. CDR3 coding DNA: TGTGCCAGCAGTGAAGCGATCCGCGAGCAGTTCTTC. V gene TRBV25-1 combines with J gene TRBJ2-1; D not resolved. The V and J ends lost 2 bases and 10 bases respectively, with 9 bases between them. Germline CDR1 and CDR2: MGHDK and SYGVNS. The CDR3 contains 12 residues.

There are many counts of this clonotype. The chain uses TRBV20-1 and TRBJ1-4; D remains ambiguous. The CDR3 covers 13 residues. From germline, CDR1 is DFQATT and CDR2 SNEGSKA (reference sequence). V shed 3 bases and J shed 8 bases, with 13 bases lying between them. CDR3 residues: CSARVWPDEKLFF. CDR3 in DNA: TGCAGTGCTAGGGTATGGCCCGACGAAAAACTGTTTTTT.

Of note for this clonotype: This may stem from a read error, because a much larger clone lies one nucleotide away. Given the absence of the conserved phenylalanine or tryptophan at the CDR3 end, a read error is likely. V gene TRBV29-1 combines with J gene TRBJ1-1, with unresolved D. The V and J ends lost 8 bases and 1 base respectively, with 14 bases between them. Germline CDR1 is SQVTM and CDR2 is ANQGSEA. This CDR3 has 13 amino acids. This CDR3 is CSPGRARNTEAFL. The CDR3 DNA reads as TGCAGCCCCGGGAGAGCAAGGAACACTGAAGCTTTCTTA.

Many counts were recorded for this clonotype. This chain links TRBV5-1 with TRBJ2-2; D might be TRBD1 (6 bases). CDR1 and CDR2 (germline): SGHRS, YFSETQ. The CDR3 runs to 18 residues. V was shortened by 0 bases and J by 2 bases, with 17 bases between the two germline ends. The chain's CDR3 is CASSLVVFGTTNTGELFF. Here the CDR3 DNA reads TGCGCCAGCAGCTTGGTTGTTTTTGGGACAACAAACACCGGGGAGCTGTTTTTT.

This clonotype was found many times. V and J are TRBV29-1 and TRBJ2-3; D is undetermined. The CDR3 sequence is 13 residues long. V was cut by 7 bases and J by 2 bases, with 13 bases left in between. Looked up from germline, CDR1 is SQVTM and CDR2 is ANQGSEA. CDR3 nucleotide sequence: TGCAGCGCCAAGATGCCCATCACAGATACGCAGTATTTT. It translates to CSAKMPITDTQYF.

This clonotype was seen at least ten times. This chain connects TRBV5-1 to TRBJ2-7, with TRBD1 matching over 8 bases. Unmatched junction bases numbered 6, after V lost 0 bases and J lost 7 bases. Germline V gene lookup returns CDR1 SGHRS and CDR2 YFSETQ. The CDR3 contains 14 residues. The CDR3 region has the DNA TGCGCCAGCAGCTTGGGCCCGGGACAGGCTGAGCAGTACTTC. Protein product: CASSLGPGQAEQYF.

This clonotype appeared many times. The chain employs TRBV6-2 or TRBV6-3 and TRBJ2-1; D possibly uses TRBD1 or TRBD2 (6 bases each). V lost 0 bases and J lost 9, with 15 bases in between. Germline assignment: CDR1 MNHEY and CDR2 SVGEGT. The CDR3 runs 15 residues. CDR3 region: CASSYSIGGLGEQFF. The CDR3 nucleotides read TGTGCCAGCAGTTACTCGATAGGGGGGCTGGGTGAGCAGTTCTTC.

This clonotype was observed at least ten times. V gene TRBV5-6 combines with J gene TRBJ1-3, with D unclear. V was shortened by 4 bases and J by 4 bases, with 9 bases between the two germline ends. Looked up from germline, CDR1 is SGHDT and CDR2 is YYEEEE. CDR3 length: 13 amino acids. DNA of the CDR3: TGTGCCAGCAGCACGGACCTCGGAAACACCATATATTTT. It encodes CASSTDLGNTIYF.

A few counts support this clonotype. The rearrangement uses TRBV12-3 or TRBV12-4 and TRBJ2-1; 9 bases match TRBD1. There are 15 residues in the CDR3. Trimming removed 6 bases from V and 6 bases from J; junction bases left unmatched: 9. The CDR3 region has the DNA TGTGCCAGCAGCTTTGACAGGGGGAGTCGCAATGAGCAGTTCTTC. It specifies CASSFDRGSRNEQFF.

This clonotype was counted at least ten times. V gene TRBV6-6 combines with J gene TRBJ2-7, with a weak D call TRBD1 (6 bases). Trimming removed 2 bases at V and 0 bases at J, with 11 bases between. CDR3 length: 15 amino acids. The germline CDR1 and CDR2 sequences are MNHNY and SVGAGI (reference sequence). The CDR3 region has the DNA TGTGCCAGCAGTTACCTCGACAGGAGCTCCTACGAGCAGTACTTC. Translation: CASSYLDRSSYEQYF.

This clonotype was seen many times. The J gene is TRBJ2-3, the V gene TRBV20-1, with D hard to call. The CDR3 runs 12 residues. Trimming stripped 7 bases from V and 4 bases from J, with 12 bases between. Germline assignment: CDR1 DFQATT and CDR2 SNEGSKA (reference sequence). In nucleotides, the CDR3 is TGCAGTGTTGGTAGGAGCGCAGATACGCAGTATTTT. Its protein product is CSVGRSADTQYF.

This clonotype was observed a few times. This rearrangement joins TRBV28 to TRBJ2-1, with 10 bases fitting TRBD2. V gave up 1 base and J gave up 10 bases; unmatched junction bases: 13. Germline V gene data show CDR1 as MDHEN and CDR2 as SYDVKM. The CDR3 is 17 residues long. The CDR3 coding sequence is TGTGCCAGCAGTTTATTCCTAAGCGGGGGGGCCATCAGGGAGCAGTTCTTC. It is translated as CASSLFLSGGAIREQFF.

This clonotype has a count of ten or more. V is TRBV20-1 and J is TRBJ1-2; D gene uncertain. The CDR3 has 13 residues. Germline CDR1 and CDR2: DFQATT and SNEGSKA (reference sequence). Trimming shortened V by 3 bases and J by 2 bases, and 10 bases separated the two germline ends. CDR3 in amino acids: CSASPIGNYGYTF. The CDR3 DNA is TGCAGTGCTAGCCCGATCGGAAACTATGGCTACACCTTC.

Ten or more counts support this clonotype. The chain carries TRBV7-2 and TRBJ2-5, with 11 bases aligning to TRBD2. Germline V gene sequence: CDR1 SGHTA, CDR2 FQGNSA. The CDR3 spans 17 residues. V was pared by 1 base and J by 1 base, with 5 bases of the junction left unmatched. This CDR3 is CASSLVASGGIQETQYF. The CDR3 nucleotides read TGTGCCAGCAGCTTAGTGGCTAGCGGGGGGATCCAAGAGACCCAGTACTTC.